The sequence of this TCR beta chain was determined in a study of T cell responses to AZD1222 COVID-19 vaccine. This CDR3 is 15 amino acids long. J was trimmed by 4 bases and V by 4 bases; bases with no gene match: 5. Germline-derived CDR1 and CDR2 are SGHNT and YYREEE (reference sequence). TCRdb's table, derived via immunoSEQ multiplex PCR, lists solely in-frame clones and lacks some. Of approximately 100,000 clones in the sample, about nine tenths are singletons; the top ten hold approximately 5.5%. Study-wide findings and caveats: Reports say nearly half of spike-specific TCRs go after unmutated variant regions. The donor group comprised mostly white British people and more females; the analysis possibly underestimated clonal diversity. Spike-wide vaccine-associated CD4 TCRs dominated at 160-218 and 743-854. Seropositive status at baseline applied to only five or six AZD1222 recipients.

This clone was seen repeatedly, ten times or more. What it binds is unknown. The clonotype was recovered from an adult in good health. Material: peripheral blood, obtained on day 0 of AZD1222 vaccination. This chain uses TRBV5-4 with TRBJ1-2, with 12 nucleotides matching TRBD1. The CDR3 DNA follows: TGTGCCAGCAGCAAGGGACAGGGGGCCCCCTATGGCTACACCTTC. Translating it yields CASSKGQGAPYGYTF.